The 10 T cell receptor beta chains below were found in one sample sequenced in a study of T-cell memory formation after mild COVID-19. In TCRdb, the 5' RACE reads were re-called with MiXCR into one record per CDR3 protein. Here the sample spans tens of thousands of distinct CDR3 sequences, 7.3% being singletons. Sequenced: PBMCs or a T cell subset sorted from them (not recorded which). These receptors came from a young man who had mild COVID-19 (a few samples of this study predate the infection). Cell type and time point are not known.

V and J are TRBV25-1 and TRBJ2-2; 9 bases map to TRBD1. The CDR3 loop spans 16 amino acids. Germline V gene data show CDR1 as MGHDK and CDR2 as SYGVNS. Losses at the gene ends were 3 bases for V and 6 bases for J; bases not matched to a gene: 8. CDR3: CASSDTGTGIAGELFF. The CDR3 DNA sequence: TGTGCCAGCAGTGACACCGGGACAGGGATAGCCGGGGAGCTGTTTTTT.

The table lists this clonotype with a few counts. This sequence joins TRBV6-2 or TRBV6-3 and TRBJ2-7; maybe TRBD2 (6 bases). CDR1 is MNHEY and CDR2 is SVGEGT in the germline V gene. The CDR3 has 13 residues. Trimming pared 2 bases from V and 4 bases from J, leaving 9 bases between. The CDR3, as DNA: TGTGCCAGCAGTTACCGACGGGGGTACGAGCAGTACGTC. This codes for CASSYRRGYEQYV.

This chain joins TRBV29-1 and TRBJ2-7, with 11 bases that match TRBD2. V trimming: 6 bases; J trimming: 3 bases; junction bases outside the gene matches: 7. Germline V lookup: CDR1 SQVTM, CDR2 ANQGSEA. The CDR3 consists of 14 residues. The CDR3 loop reads CSVATSGGDYEQYF. As DNA, the CDR3 is TGCAGCGTAGCTACTAGCGGGGGAGACTACGAGCAGTACTTC.

This clonotype was counted ten times or more. J is TRBJ2-7 and V is TRBV12-3 or TRBV12-4, with D perhaps matching TRBD1 (5 bases). This CDR3 spans 13 amino acids. V was clipped by 3 bases and J by 5 bases, with 11 bases between them. The CDR3 region is CASSFTRVNEQYF. In DNA form, the CDR3 reads TGTGCCAGCAGTTTCACCAGGGTAAACGAGCAGTACTTC.

This clonotype was observed many times. The chain employs TRBV4-3 and TRBJ2-1, with D possibly matching TRBD1 (5 bases). Trimming shortened V by 1 base and J by 5 bases, and 9 bases separated the two germline ends. This CDR3 is built from 14 residues. The germline V gene encodes CDR1 LGHNA and CDR2 YSLEER. In DNA form, the CDR3 reads TGCGCCAGCAGCCAAGTTAAGGGGAACAATGAGCAGTTCTTC. Protein: CASSQVKGNNEQFF.

V is TRBV19 and J is TRBJ2-2; 9 positions agree with TRBD1. The CDR3 is made up of 15 amino acids. Germline V CDR1 and CDR2: LNHDA, SQIVND (reference sequence). V gave up 5 bases and J gave up 5 bases; unmatched junction bases: 6. The CDR3 DNA follows: TGTGCCAGTAGTTTCGGGACAGGGATAACCGGGGAGCTGTTTTTT. Protein: CASSFGTGITGELFF.

The rearrangement links TRBV4-3 to TRBJ1-2, with D maybe TRBD1 (5 bases). With 0 bases removed from V and 6 bases from J, the gap between germline ends came to 11 bases. Germline V gene sequence: CDR1 LGHNA, CDR2 YSLEER. The CDR3 totals 14 residues. CDR3 nucleotides: TGCGCCAGCAGCCAAGATAGACGAGGGGATGGCTACACCTTC. Amino acid sequence: CASSQDRRGDGYTF.

This clonotype appeared many times. The chain couples TRBV12-3 or TRBV12-4 to TRBJ2-1, with D possibly being TRBD1 or TRBD2 (5 bases each). With 6 bases removed from V and 2 bases from J, the gap between germline ends came to 8 bases. CDR3 length equals 13 residues. CDR3 in DNA: TGTGCCAGCAGCCGGGGACCCTACAATGAGCAGTTCTTC. As protein: CASSRGPYNEQFF.

The chain couples TRBV6-2 or TRBV6-3 to TRBJ2-7, with 7 bases aligning to TRBD1. With V trimmed by 4 bases and J by 5 bases, 8 bases remained unmatched. From germline, CDR1 is MNHEY and CDR2 SVGEGT. CDR3 length equals 14 residues. The DNA for the CDR3 is TGTGCCAGCAGTTGGGACAGAATCATCAACGAGCAGTACTTC. The encoded protein is CASSWDRIINEQYF.

This clonotype has more than one count but fewer than ten. J is TRBJ1-1 and V is TRBV7-9; D ambiguous. Germline assignment: CDR1 SEHNR and CDR2 FQNEAQ (reference sequence). This CDR3 has 13 residues. Trimming took 5 bases from V and 0 from J, leaving 7 bases between them. CDR3 sequence: CASSRLMNTEAFF. CDR3 in DNA: TGTGCCAGCAGCCGATTAATGAACACTGAAGCTTTCTTT.